The rows below give T cell receptor beta chains drawn from one sample of a study of blood T cell repertoires in COVID-19. Libraries were prepared by immunoSEQ multiplex PCR; TCRdb keeps only in-frame clonotypes and omits some of them. The table lists fewer than 350,000 clones, roughly 90% of them singletons, with approximately 1.5% in the top ten. The sample consisted of PBMCs or T cells enriched from blood (not recorded which). These receptors all stem from a woman between 40 and 50 years old who had recovered from COVID-19. The CDR3 runs from the conserved cysteine through the conserved F or W. The order of the fields is V gene, CDR3 protein.

TRBV30 CASQSQNYGYTF
TRBV7-2 CASSLELQETQYF
TRBV7-3 CASSLTPGSYEQYF
TRBV5-6 CASSGLPEGNYGYTF
TRBV11-3 CASSSGGGGGELFF
TRBV6-1 CASSVGRTGGRTLDQPQHF
TRBV2 CAIRGQANTEAFF
TRBV5-1 CASSPSGNTGELFF
TRBV3-1/TRBV3-2 CASSQEGVSEAFF
TRBV9 CASSVASGANYGYTF
TRBV6-5 CASSYTYRGNEQFF
TRBV18 CASRKAGTTYNEQFF
TRBV19 CASSSPDKNTEAFF
TRBV9 CASSAQERDSHSPLHF
TRBV6-2/TRBV6-3 CASSYWGTQVEAFF
TRBV30 CAWRWRGPNTEAFF
TRBV10-3 CAIGKTGSTSGANVLTF
TRBV6-2/TRBV6-3 CASSNWGDRGNTEAFF
TRBV5-1 CASSLETASSSYEQYF
TRBV6-5 CASTEQGREQFF
TRBV6-5 CASRTPGARDTIYF
TRBV2 CASSLTGASPLHF
TRBV2 CASSSQGGTDTQYF
TRBV27 CASRGQGIGNEKLFF
TRBV7-2 CASSSRRDTGELFF
TRBV2 CASRPQGIYGYTF
TRBV19 CASRDRYQTLKAFF
TRBV24-1 CATSDKGLAGVGEQFF
TRBV29-1 CSGSHDRSAPFF